The 15 T cell receptor beta chains below were found in one sample sequenced in a study of tumor-infiltrating lymphocytes in primary liver carcinoma. TCR beta cDNA came from roughly 550 ng total RNA, primed with a constant-region primer. Libraries for TCR beta were built through three nested multiplex PCR rounds, which together made up a slightly modified ARM-PCR procedure. TRBV1-TRBV30 forward primers paired with a C-beta reverse primer drove the first two PCR rounds, 10 cycles each. TCRdb reprocessed the multiplex PCR reads via MiXCR and lists one record per CDR3 protein. The profile shows about 320,000 distinct CDR3 sequences, approximately 65% of them singletons. Researchers drew blood RNA from unsorted whole blood and extracted germline DNA as well. Sequencing input: peripheral blood. These receptors originate from a man aged 35 to 55 with primary liver carcinoma and hepatitis B virus infection.

This clonotype has only one observation. Germline and junction disagree at one end, which may indicate a read error. The gene calls are TRBV6-2 or TRBV6-3 and TRBJ1-5; D uncertain. Germline CDR1 and CDR2: MNHEY and SVGEGT. The CDR3 extends over 12 amino acids. CDR3 DNA sequence: TGTGCCAGCAGTAACTCGATTCAGCCCCAGCGTTTT. Protein product: CASSNSIQPQRF.

This chain connects TRBV29-1 to TRBJ1-3; TRBD1 matches at 7 bases. CDR3 length equals 14 residues. CDR1 and CDR2 from the germline V gene are SQVTM and ANQGSEA. V lost 4 bases and J lost 12; bases outside the gene matches: 15. CDR3 in DNA: TGCAGCGTTGGGGGGGGGACAGTGATGAAAAACATATATTTT. This sequence encodes CSVGGGTVMKNIYF.

This clonotype turned up a few times. V is TRBV5-6 and J is TRBJ1-2; 8 positions match TRBD1. Germline V lookup: CDR1 SGHDT, CDR2 YYEEEE. V shed 6 bases, J shed 4 bases, and the junction held 14 bases outside the gene matches. This CDR3 comprises 16 residues. CDR3 amino acids: CASTIRTGFYSYGYTF. DNA of the CDR3: TGTGCCAGCACCATTAGGACAGGGTTTTATAGCTATGGCTACACCTTC.

As to this clonotype: At one end the junction does not follow the germline gene, possibly because of a read error. This chain joins TRBV11-2 and TRBJ1-1; D call uncertain. This CDR3 region has 14 residues. CDR1 and CDR2 (germline): SGHAT, FQNNGV. The CDR3 sequence: CASSLAGGSTEALF. In DNA, the CDR3 is TGTGCCAGCAGCTTAGCGGGCGGGAGCACTGAAGCTTTATTT.

V is TRBV29-1 and J is TRBJ2-3; D unclear. CDR1 is SQVTM and CDR2 is ANQGSEA in the germline V gene. CDR3 size: 16 residues. Trimming took 1 base from V and 2 from J, leaving 16 bases between them. The CDR3 DNA sequence: TGCAGCGTTGAAGGGGCAGGTTTAGGTTTCACAGATACGCAGTATTTT. It is translated as CSVEGAGLGFTDTQYF.

This clonotype has ten or more counts. The CDR3 region is CSVRRPNTEAFF. CDR3 DNA sequence: TGCAGCGTTCGGCGCCCGAACACTGAAGCTTTCTTT. This chain connects TRBV29-1 to TRBJ1-1; D not resolved. The CDR3 covers 12 residues. In germline, CDR1 is SQVTM, CDR2 ANQGSEA. V was pared by 5 bases and J by 1 base, with 8 bases between.

With regard to this clonotype: An end of the junction does not agree with germline; a read error may underlie this. The genes are TRBV6-1 and TRBJ2-1, with D tentatively TRBD2 (5 bases). CDR1 is MNHNS, CDR2 SASEGT, per germline. This CDR3 contains 15 residues. CDR3 sequence: CASKSGLTDYNDQFF. The CDR3 bases are TGTGCCAGCAAGTCCGGTCTTACCGACTACAATGATCAGTTCTTC.

This chain links TRBV25-1 with TRBJ2-3; D possibly corresponds to TRBD2 (5 bases). This CDR3 contains 14 residues. The V and J ends lost 4 bases and 5 bases respectively, with 13 bases between them. CDR1 MGHDK and CDR2 SYGVNS come from the germline V gene. DNA for the CDR3: TGTGCCAGCAGTGCCGACCTTGGAGGAGATACGCAGTATTTT. Translating it yields CASSADLGGDTQYF.

Concerning this clonotype itself: This clone may be a read error of a much larger clone one base away. The genes are TRBV6-2 or TRBV6-3 and TRBJ2-3; 9 positions agree with TRBD1. The CDR3 covers 15 residues. CDR1 and CDR2 (germline): MNHEY, SVGEGT. The CDR3 bases are TGTGTCAGCAGTCCCAGGGACAGGGAAGCAGATACGCAGTATTTT. This encodes CVSSPRDREADTQYF.

By sample fraction, this clonotype is medium-sized. The rearrangement joins TRBV11-2 to TRBJ2-5; D possibly corresponds to TRBD2 (5 bases). The germline gives CDR1 SGHAT, CDR2 FQNNGV. Trimming cost V 0 bases and J 5 bases, with 16 bases left between them. This CDR3 is built from 16 residues. The CDR3 nucleotides are TGTGCCAGCAGCTTAGAGTCCGGGATGTCGATGGAGACCCAGTACTTC. Protein product: CASSLESGMSMETQYF.

The table lists this clonotype with a count of one. One end of the junction fails to match germline, which may point to a read error. V gene TRBV12-3 or TRBV12-4 combines with J gene TRBJ1-3; D is unclear. The CDR3 has 16 residues. CDR3 loop: CVSNLLSASSGNTIYF. The CDR3 DNA reads as TGTGTCAGCAATTTACTTTCGGCGTCCTCTGGAAACACCATATATTTT.

About this clonotype itself: Because the CDR3 is missing its conserved closing phenylalanine or tryptophan, this is likely a read error. This sequence joins TRBV6-5 and TRBJ2-1, with TRBD2 as a possible D gene (6 bases). V lost 5 bases and J 2 bases, leaving 16 bases between the germline ends. CDR1 is MNHEY, CDR2 SVGAGI, per germline. The CDR3 is made up of 16 amino acids. CDR3: CASSPNPTRAYNEQFL. CDR3 DNA sequence: TGTGCCAGCAGTCCCAATCCGACTAGGGCCTACAATGAGCAGTTCCTC.

Points on this clonotype: At one end the junction does not follow the germline gene, possibly because of a read error. This chain links TRBV14 with TRBJ1-5; D is undetermined. The CDR3 is 13 amino acids. CDR1 and CDR2 (germline): SGHDN, FVKESK. Written as DNA, the CDR3 is TGTGTCAGCAGCCAAGACTGGAATCAGCCCCAGCATTTT. It encodes CVSSQDWNQPQHF. The full variable domain, with the rest looked up from reference TRBV14 and TRBJ1-5, is EAGVTQFPSHSVIEKGQTVTLRCDPISGHDNLYWYRRVMGKEIKFLLHFVKESKQDESGMPNNRFLAERTGGTYSTLKVQPAELEDSGVYFCVSSQDWNQPQHFGDGTRLSIL.

Details on this clonotype: A single base separates this from a much larger clone, so it may be a read error. The chain uses TRBV6-5 and TRBJ1-1; D is possibly TRBD1 (5 bases). The CDR3 consists of 15 residues. V lost 0 bases and J lost 4, with 12 bases in between. The germline V gene encodes CDR1 MNHEY and CDR2 SVGAGI. CDR3 loop: CASSYSTRGATEAFF. CDR3 bases: TGTGCCAGCAGTTACTCAACCCGAGGGGCCACTGAAGCTTTCTTT.

For this clonotype: The junction shows a germline mismatch at one end, possibly a read error. This chain joins TRBV14 and TRBJ1-6; D unclear. Germline CDR1 is SGHDN and CDR2 is FVKESK. The CDR3 totals 15 residues. The DNA of the CDR3 is TGTGCCAGCAGCCAACTGAGCTCCTATAATTTACCCCTCCACTTT. It yields the protein CASSQLSSYNLPLHF.